This is a list of T cell receptor beta chains from one sample in a study of response to subunit inactivated influenza vaccine. TCRdb processed the RT-PCR reads anew with MiXCR; each CDR3 protein has one entry. The sample includes some 800,000 distinct CDR3 sequences, 21% seen only once; the top ten take around 9.6%. The input for sequencing was PBMCs from blood, taken less than 6 days after vaccination. Receptors originate from a man in his fifties or sixties who received an inactivated influenza vaccine. The CDR3 runs from the conserved cysteine through the conserved F or W. The D gene is left open where the match is weak. The listing skips clone size in some rows; elsewhere it reads once, few, many or a size class.

d_call: -; clone_size: few; j_call: TRBJ2-3; v_call: TRBV28; cdr3_aa: CASSFQGSGTDTQYF; cdr3_nt: TGTGCCAGCAGTTTTCAGGGGTCGGGAACAGATACGCAGTATTTT
d_call: -; clone_size: many; j_call: TRBJ2-1; v_call: TRBV7-3; cdr3_aa: CASSEADNEQFF; cdr3_nt: TGTGCCAGCAGCGAGGCCGACAATGAGCAGTTCTTC
d_call: -; clone_size: few; j_call: TRBJ2-1; v_call: TRBV5-6; cdr3_aa: CASSLVGRHNEQFF; cdr3_nt: TGTGCCAGCAGCTTGGTAGGGCGCCACAATGAGCAGTTCTTC
d_call: TRBD2; clone_size: -; j_call: TRBJ2-5; v_call: TRBV6-5; cdr3_aa: CASSYTGLAGGKRQETQYF; cdr3_nt: TGTGCCAGCAGTTACACGGGACTAGCGGGGGGCAAGCGACAAGAGACCCAGTACTTC
d_call: -; clone_size: many; j_call: TRBJ2-5; v_call: TRBV28; cdr3_aa: CASNANAHQETQYF; cdr3_nt: TGTGCCAGCAATGCAAACGCCCACCAAGAGACCCAGTACTTC
d_call: -; clone_size: -; j_call: TRBJ2-1; v_call: TRBV7-2; cdr3_aa: CASSVRRASSYNEQFF; cdr3_nt: TGTGCCAGCAGCGTCAGGCGAGCGAGCTCCTACAATGAGCAGTTCTTC
d_call: -; clone_size: few; j_call: TRBJ1-1; v_call: TRBV20-1; cdr3_aa: CSARARPPLNTEAFF; cdr3_nt: TGCAGTGCTAGAGCCCGCCCGCCTTTGAACACTGAAGCTTTCTTT
d_call: -; clone_size: -; j_call: TRBJ1-5; v_call: TRBV2; cdr3_aa: CASRGRDYNQPQHF; cdr3_nt: TGTGCCAGCAGGGGCAGGGACTACAATCAGCCCCAGCATTTT
d_call: TRBD2; clone_size: few; j_call: TRBJ2-1; v_call: TRBV2; cdr3_aa: CASMGGRGTSTGDEQFF; cdr3_nt: TGTGCCAGCATGGGGGGGCGGGGGACTAGCACCGGCGATGAGCAGTTCTTC
d_call: TRBD1; clone_size: -; j_call: TRBJ2-3; v_call: TRBV10-3; cdr3_aa: CAISASGGAGTDTQYF; cdr3_nt: TGTGCCATCAGTGCATCAGGGGGCGCGGGGACAGATACGCAGTATTTT
d_call: -; clone_size: few; j_call: TRBJ1-6; v_call: TRBV7-9; cdr3_aa: CASSLDPRKPLHF; cdr3_nt: TGTGCCAGCAGCTTAGACCCCCGGAAACCCCTCCACTTT
d_call: -; clone_size: few; j_call: TRBJ2-7; v_call: TRBV6-1; cdr3_aa: CASRPPEIYEQYF; cdr3_nt: TGTGCCAGCAGGCCACCTGAAATATACGAGCAGTACTTC
d_call: TRBD2; clone_size: -; j_call: TRBJ2-1; v_call: TRBV19; cdr3_aa: CAIWTSGRSGGEQFF; cdr3_nt: TGTGCCATTTGGACTAGCGGGAGATCGGGTGGTGAGCAGTTCTTC
d_call: TRBD1; clone_size: few; j_call: TRBJ2-7; v_call: TRBV29-1; cdr3_aa: CSVATGSAEQYF; cdr3_nt: TGCAGCGTGGCGACAGGGTCCGCCGAGCAGTACTTC
d_call: TRBD2; clone_size: few; j_call: TRBJ2-1; v_call: TRBV11-2; cdr3_aa: CASSLEGLYYNEQFF; cdr3_nt: TGTGCCAGCAGCTTAGAGGGACTATATTACAATGAGCAGTTCTTC
d_call: -; clone_size: few; j_call: TRBJ1-2; v_call: TRBV5-1; cdr3_aa: CASSLGTALNYGYTF; cdr3_nt: TGCGCCAGCAGCTTGGGGACAGCTCTTAACTATGGCTACACCTTC
d_call: TRBD1; clone_size: few; j_call: TRBJ2-5; v_call: TRBV6-2/TRBV6-3; cdr3_aa: CASKTPNRGARETQYF; cdr3_nt: TGTGCCAGCAAAACCCCGAACAGGGGCGCCCGAGAGACCCAGTACTTC
d_call: -; clone_size: -; j_call: TRBJ2-1; v_call: TRBV7-8; cdr3_aa: CTSSSYGTVDNEQFF; cdr3_nt: TGTACCAGCAGCTCCTACGGGACTGTTGACAATGAGCAGTTCTTC
d_call: -; clone_size: -; j_call: TRBJ2-1; v_call: TRBV5-1; cdr3_aa: CASSPGPLYNEQFF; cdr3_nt: TGCGCCAGCAGTCCCGGACCTCTCTACAATGAGCAGTTCTTC
d_call: -; clone_size: -; j_call: TRBJ2-5; v_call: TRBV6-1; cdr3_aa: CASSEAGLETQYF; cdr3_nt: TGTGCCAGCAGTGAGGCGGGTTTGGAGACCCAGTACTTC
d_call: -; clone_size: -; j_call: TRBJ1-2; v_call: TRBV21-1; cdr3_aa: CARPGASKLGYTF; cdr3_nt: TGTGCCAGGCCGGGGGCCTCCAAGCTCGGCTACACCTTC
d_call: TRBD2; clone_size: -; j_call: TRBJ2-3; v_call: TRBV2; cdr3_aa: CASSKGLAGNTDTQYF; cdr3_nt: TGTGCCAGCAGCAAAGGACTAGCGGGGAACACAGATACGCAGTATTTT
d_call: -; clone_size: few; j_call: TRBJ2-5; v_call: TRBV29-1; cdr3_aa: CSVEDRGSQQETQYF; cdr3_nt: TGCAGCGTTGAAGATCGAGGTAGCCAGCAAGAGACCCAGTACTTC
d_call: -; clone_size: -; j_call: TRBJ2-7; v_call: TRBV6-2/TRBV6-3; cdr3_aa: CASSYLGTEQYF; cdr3_nt: TGTGCCAGCAGTTACTTGGGGACCGAGCAGTACTTC
d_call: TRBD1; clone_size: many; j_call: TRBJ2-1; v_call: TRBV12-3/TRBV12-4; cdr3_aa: CATSSYRTGEYNEQFF; cdr3_nt: TGTGCCACCTCATCCTACCGGACAGGGGAATACAATGAGCAGTTCTTC
d_call: -; clone_size: -; j_call: TRBJ2-3; v_call: TRBV6-5; cdr3_aa: CASSLGEVLDTQYF; cdr3_nt: TGTGCCAGCAGTTTAGGGGAGGTGCTAGATACGCAGTATTTT
d_call: -; clone_size: few; j_call: TRBJ2-1; v_call: TRBV20-1; cdr3_aa: CSASTSTGLSGQFF; cdr3_nt: TGCAGTGCCTCAACCTCGACAGGGCTTAGCGGGCAGTTCTTC
d_call: TRBD1; clone_size: -; j_call: TRBJ1-4; v_call: TRBV5-1; cdr3_aa: CASRKQGNVGTNEKLFF; cdr3_nt: TGCGCCAGCAGGAAACAGGGGAATGTTGGAACTAATGAAAAACTGTTTTTT
d_call: TRBD1; clone_size: -; j_call: TRBJ2-5; v_call: TRBV7-9; cdr3_aa: CASSWAGTGKETQYF; cdr3_nt: TGTGCCAGCAGCTGGGCCGGGACAGGGAAAGAGACCCAGTACTTC
d_call: TRBD1; clone_size: -; j_call: TRBJ1-1; v_call: TRBV5-1; cdr3_aa: CASSKNRGPNTEAFF; cdr3_nt: TGCGCCAGCAGCAAAAACAGGGGCCCGAACACTGAAGCTTTCTTT
d_call: TRBD1; clone_size: -; j_call: TRBJ2-5; v_call: TRBV2; cdr3_aa: CASRADRGNQETQYF; cdr3_nt: TGTGCCAGCAGGGCTGACAGGGGGAACCAAGAGACCCAGTACTTC
d_call: TRBD2; clone_size: few; j_call: TRBJ2-7; v_call: TRBV6-5; cdr3_aa: CASSYSAGGSYEQYF; cdr3_nt: TGTGCCAGCAGTTACTCAGCGGGGGGCTCCTACGAGCAGTACTTC
d_call: -; clone_size: -; j_call: TRBJ2-7; v_call: TRBV10-3; cdr3_aa: CAISPGTSSYEQYF; cdr3_nt: TGTGCCATCAGTCCCGGGACTTCCTCCTACGAGCAGTACTTC
d_call: TRBD1; clone_size: many; j_call: TRBJ1-5; v_call: TRBV20-1; cdr3_aa: CSVQGAGNQPQHF; cdr3_nt: TGCAGTGTACAGGGGGCGGGCAATCAGCCCCAGCATTTT
d_call: -; clone_size: -; j_call: TRBJ2-3; v_call: TRBV10-3; cdr3_aa: CAIRGTMDTDTQYF; cdr3_nt: TGTGCCATCAGAGGGACAATGGACACAGATACGCAGTATTTT
d_call: TRBD2; clone_size: -; j_call: TRBJ2-5; v_call: TRBV5-5; cdr3_aa: CASILSGLAGVGETQYF; cdr3_nt: TGTGCCAGCATCCTTTCGGGACTAGCGGGGGTTGGTGAGACCCAGTACTTC
d_call: -; clone_size: -; j_call: TRBJ2-7; v_call: TRBV5-1; cdr3_aa: CASSLGGARSSYEQYF; cdr3_nt: TGCGCCAGCAGCTTGGGGGGAGCTAGGAGCTCCTACGAGCAGTACTTC
d_call: -; clone_size: -; j_call: TRBJ1-1; v_call: TRBV5-1; cdr3_aa: CASRPPGQSNTEAFF; cdr3_nt: TGCGCCAGCAGGCCCCCCGGACAGTCGAACACTGAAGCTTTCTTT
d_call: TRBD2; clone_size: -; j_call: TRBJ2-5; v_call: TRBV24-1; cdr3_aa: CATSDFGKGGSTSFETQYF; cdr3_nt: TGTGCCACCAGTGATTTCGGTAAGGGCGGGAGTACGTCCTTTGAGACCCAGTACTTC
d_call: TRBD1; clone_size: -; j_call: TRBJ2-1; v_call: TRBV4-1; cdr3_aa: CASSRIRDRYNEQFF; cdr3_nt: TGCGCCAGCAGCCGAATCCGGGACAGGTACAATGAGCAGTTCTTC
d_call: TRBD2; clone_size: few; j_call: TRBJ2-1; v_call: TRBV28; cdr3_aa: CASSSQTSVAYNEQFF; cdr3_nt: TGTGCCAGCAGTTCCCAGACTAGCGTCGCCTACAATGAGCAGTTCTTC
d_call: TRBD1; clone_size: few; j_call: TRBJ2-7; v_call: TRBV6-1; cdr3_aa: CASLSGGADYEQYF; cdr3_nt: TGTGCCAGTTTATCAGGGGGCGCGGACTACGAGCAGTACTTC
d_call: TRBD1; clone_size: many; j_call: TRBJ2-7; v_call: TRBV3-1; cdr3_aa: CASSPGQGRSYEQYF; cdr3_nt: TGTGCCAGCAGCCCCGGACAGGGCCGTTCCTACGAGCAGTACTTC
d_call: TRBD2; clone_size: -; j_call: TRBJ2-2; v_call: TRBV20-1; cdr3_aa: CSALAGGNTGELFF; cdr3_nt: TGCAGTGCTCTAGCGGGGGGGAACACCGGGGAGCTGTTTTTT
d_call: -; clone_size: -; j_call: TRBJ2-7; v_call: TRBV20-1; cdr3_aa: CSARVVGKYEQYF; cdr3_nt: TGCAGTGCTAGAGTTGTCGGAAAATACGAGCAGTACTTC
d_call: -; clone_size: few; j_call: TRBJ2-3; v_call: TRBV20-1; cdr3_aa: CSAMRNGDTQYF; cdr3_nt: TGCAGTGCTATGCGGAATGGGGATACGCAGTATTTT
d_call: TRBD1; clone_size: -; j_call: TRBJ2-7; v_call: TRBV27; cdr3_aa: CASSVPLWDRVYEQYF; cdr3_nt: TGTGCCAGCAGTGTTCCCCTCTGGGACAGGGTTTACGAGCAGTACTTC